One and the same sample provided the 16 T cell receptor beta chains below, sequenced in a study of blood T cell repertoires in COVID-19. Sequencing was performed with immunoSEQ multiplex PCR; in TCRdb, only in-frame clones are kept and a portion is missing. The data contain fewer than 300,000 clones, 85% of them singletons. The sample consisted of PBMCs or T cells enriched from blood (not recorded which). These receptors were taken from a woman between 50 and 59 years old who had recovered from COVID-19.

The chain joins TRBV5-1 to TRBJ2-1; TRBD1 might be the D (7 bases). The length of the CDR3 is 16 residues. Trimming removed 4 bases from V and 1 base from J, with 15 bases in between. Looked up from germline, CDR1 is SGHRS and CDR2 is YFSETQ. The CDR3 DNA follows: TGCGCCAGCAGCCCTGGGAGGACAGGTTCCTACAATGAGCAGTTCTTC. As protein: CASSPGRTGSYNEQFF. Supplemented by reference TRBV5-1 and TRBJ2-1, the full variable domain reads KAGVTQTPRYLIKTRGQQVTLSCSPISGHRSVSWYQQTPGQGLQFLFEYFSETQRNKGNFPGRFSGRQFSNSRSEMNVSTLELGDSALYLCASSPGRTGSYNEQFFGPGTRLTVL.

This rearrangement joins TRBV19 to TRBJ1-5; 7 bases are a match to TRBD1. The V gene's germline CDR1 is LNHDA and CDR2 SQIVND (reference sequence). The CDR3 loop spans 15 amino acids. The V and J ends lost 5 bases and 6 bases, in that order; junction bases with no gene match: 10. The CDR3 bases are TGTGCCAGTAGTTTGGCAGGGGGTCCTCGTCAGCCCCAGCATTTT. Translation gives CASSLAGGPRQPQHF.

A single count supports this clone. The V call is TRBV10-1, the J call TRBJ2-7, with TRBD1 matching over 10 bases. Germline values: CDR1 WNHNN, CDR2 SYGVQD (reference sequence). The ends lost 3 bases at V and 4 bases at J; junction bases unmatched: 6. The CDR3 is 15 residues long. The CDR3 loop reads CASSDIGTGVYEQYF. The CDR3 DNA reads TGCGCCAGCAGTGACATTGGGACAGGGGTATACGAGCAGTACTTC.

The rearrangement joins TRBV6-4 to TRBJ2-5; D not resolved. CDR1 and CDR2 from the germline V gene are MRHNA and SNTAGT. V lost 4 bases and J 4 bases, leaving 10 bases between the germline ends. The CDR3 length is 13 residues. CDR3 amino acids: CASSAARGETQYF. CDR3 coding DNA: TGTGCCAGCAGTGCGGCCCGAGGAGAGACCCAGTACTTC.

The rearrangement uses TRBV7-9 and TRBJ1-4; D remains unclear. The V end was cut by 1 base, the J end by 0 bases, with 15 bases between. This CDR3 spans 18 amino acids. In germline, CDR1 is SEHNR, CDR2 FQNEAQ (reference sequence). The CDR3, as DNA: TGTGCCAGCAGCTTAGGATACCCCACAAGAACAACTAATGAAAAACTGTTTTTT. This gives the protein CASSLGYPTRTTNEKLFF.

The chain combines TRBV28 with TRBJ1-5; maybe TRBD1 (6 bases). The CDR3 sequence is 16 residues long. V lost 3 bases and J lost 1, with 13 bases in between. Germline V gene lookup returns CDR1 MDHEN and CDR2 SYDVKM. CDR3 bases: TGTGCCAGCAGTTTTAGGGGGGGGTGGAGCAATCAGCCCCAGCATTTT. Translation gives CASSFRGGWSNQPQHF.

This chain links TRBV15 with TRBJ1-5; TRBD1 is a possible D gene (6 bases). CDR1 and CDR2 (germline): LNHNV, YYDKDF (reference sequence). The germline V and J ends were trimmed by 0 bases and 6 bases, with 15 bases remaining between them. The CDR3 has 16 residues. CDR3 in amino acids: CATSRDLVQGIQPQHF. In DNA, the CDR3 is TGTGCCACCAGCAGAGATTTGGTGCAGGGGATTCAGCCCCAGCATTTT.

The rearrangement uses TRBV7-2 and TRBJ1-3; D may be TRBD1 (6 bases). Germline CDR1 is SGHTA and CDR2 is FQGNSA. V lost 1 base and J lost 1, with 11 bases in between. The CDR3 spans 16 residues. The CDR3 DNA reads as TGTGCCAGCAGCTTAGTTTGGGGGCGGTCTGGAAACACCATATATTTT. It yields the protein CASSLVWGRSGNTIYF.

The J gene is TRBJ1-2, the V gene TRBV28; D is perhaps TRBD1 (5 bases). The CDR3 spans 12 residues. Germline CDR1 is MDHEN and CDR2 is SYDVKM. Deletions cut 4 bases from V and 4 bases from J, with 7 bases between. This CDR3 is CASSSGGYGYTF. CDR3 nucleotide sequence: TGTGCCAGCAGTTCGGGGGGCTATGGCTACACCTTC.

CDR3 residues: CASSEGRTGQEAFF. DNA for the CDR3: TGTGCCAGCAGCGAGGGGAGGACAGGGCAAGAAGCTTTCTTT. The chain couples TRBV21-1 to TRBJ1-1; the table gives TRBD1 as D, unverified against the DNA. TRBV21-1 is a documented pseudogene. The CDR3 consists of 14 residues.

With regard to this clone: One end of the junction fails to match germline, which may point to a read error. The chain carries TRBV4-2 and TRBJ1-3; D may be TRBD1 (5 bases). Germline lookup yields CDR1 LGHNA and CDR2 YNFKEQ. The CDR3 consists of 17 residues. CDR3 in amino acids: CASSRGPPTGSGNTIHF. The CDR3 DNA reads as TGTGCCAGCAGCCGGGGCCCCCCAACCGGCTCTGGAAACACCATACATTTT.

This chain connects TRBV7-9 to TRBJ1-4, with 10 bases aligning to TRBD1. The CDR3 spans 17 residues. V lost 0 bases to trimming and J lost 8 bases; unmatched junction nucleotides: 9. Germline-derived CDR1 and CDR2 are SEHNR and FQNEAQ (reference sequence). The CDR3 bases are TGTGCCAGCAGCTTAGCGCTCGGGACAGGGGCAAGGGAAAAACTGTTTTTT. It is translated as CASSLALGTGAREKLFF.

For the CDR3, the DNA is TGTGCCAGCAGCTTAGGGACTAGCGGGAGTTTGTCTTACAATGAGCAGTTCTTC. This sequence encodes CASSLGTSGSLSYNEQFF. V and J are TRBV7-2 and TRBJ2-1; 13 bases line up with TRBD2. The CDR3 spans 18 residues. Germline V gene sequence: CDR1 SGHTA, CDR2 FQGNSA. After removal of 1 base from V and 4 bases from J, the junction contained 7 bases not matched to a gene.

A few counts support this clone. The chain joins TRBV7-8 to TRBJ2-7; 8 bases are shared with TRBD1. CDR3 length: 15 amino acids. Germline-derived CDR1 and CDR2 are SGHVS and FQNEAQ. After removal of 5 bases from V and 0 bases from J, the junction contained 6 bases not matched to a gene. CDR3 amino acids: CASSARDRSSYEQYF. DNA for the CDR3: TGTGCCAGCAGCGCTAGGGACAGGAGCTCCTACGAGCAGTACTTC.

The chain links TRBV11-2 to TRBJ2-6; D gene unclear. Trimming removed 1 base from V and 5 bases from J, with 9 bases in between. The length of the CDR3 is 15 residues. Germline CDR1 SGHAT, CDR2 FQNNGV. The CDR3 loop reads CASSLVPQRANVLTF. The CDR3, as DNA: TGTGCCAGCAGCTTAGTCCCCCAGAGGGCCAACGTCCTGACTTTC.

This sequence joins TRBV7-2 and TRBJ2-3; a weak D match, TRBD1 (6 bases). The CDR3 totals 13 residues. Germline V lookup: CDR1 SGHTA, CDR2 FQGNSA. Trimming took 1 base from V and 6 from J, leaving 8 bases between them. CDR3 sequence reads: CASSLGQADTQYF. CDR3 in DNA: TGTGCCAGCAGCTTAGGACAGGCGGATACGCAGTATTTT.